The present TCR beta chain was sequenced within a study of vaccination and CD4 T cells after COVID-19. Turning to the study itself: As their vaccination, participants received two doses of either BNT162b2 or mRNA-1273 vaccine. Culture controls were given either a CEFX pool, an HIV-1 Nef pool, or no peptide.

As for this clonotype: Its antigen is currently unknown. An end of the junction differs from the germline gene, which may be a read error.

Noted treatment: approximately 9-day PBMC culture with coronavirus spike peptide pools or control peptides (ViraFEST assay). Negative selection separated CD4+ T cells from 10-day cultures. An Oncomine TCR Beta short-read assay was used to sequence the DNA from cultured CD4+ T cells. Genomic DNA extraction was carried out from cultured CD4+ T cells. Each CDR3 protein gets one entry after TCRdb re-called the PCR reads with MiXCR. The sample carries some 14,000 distinct CDR3 sequences, roughly two fifths recorded once. This CDR3 region has 13 residues. The clonotype originates from a human donor who had recovered from COVID-19. Here the sequenced sample was CD4+ T cells from blood, cultured in vitro, taken after SARS-CoV-2 vaccination. V is TRBV5-3 and J is TRBJ1-2; unclear D gene. TRBV5-3 is flagged as an ORF with uncertain function. CDR3 sequence reads: CASSLVPLYGYTF. In nucleotides, the CDR3 is TGTGCCAGCAGCTTGGTCCCTCTCTATGGCTACACCTTC.